The clone carrying this T cell receptor beta chain rates as medium-sized. This sample stems from a study of early T cells in non-severe SARS-CoV-2 infection. The CDR3 has 10 amino acids. In germline, CDR1 is DFQATT, CDR2 SNEGSKA (reference sequence). Trimming took off 0 bases at V and 10 bases at J, with 6 bases between the two ends. Each CDR3 protein is one row after TCRdb ran MiXCR on the 5' RACE reads. The data contain about 20,000 distinct CDR3 sequences, 4.7% of them singletons. This clonotype was obtained from an adult who was a healthcare worker with PCR-confirmed SARS-CoV-2 infection or an uninfected control (not recorded which). This chain joins TRBV20-1 and TRBJ2-5, with no clear D. The source material was whole blood. The CDR3 region is CSARDRVQYF. In DNA, the CDR3 is TGCAGTGCTAGAGATCGGGTCCAGTACTTC.